This is a list of T cell receptor beta chains from one sample in a study of blood T cell repertoires in COVID-19. The protocol was immunoSEQ multiplex PCR, while the TCRdb copy is restricted to in-frame clones and leaves out a portion. The profile shows more than 95,000 clones, 70% to 90% of them singletons. Sequencing was done on a sample of peripheral blood. The receptors shown here come from a man aged 25-40 years with acute or convalescent COVID-19. Each CDR3 is given with its conserved first and last residue. D genes are given only for firm matches. Some rows have no size entry. The others give once, few or many, or a class for an expanded clone.

length: 16; J: TRBJ2-1; size: .; D: TRBD2; V: TRBV5-5; CDR3: CASSLAGGTLRNEQFF; DNA: TGTGCCAGCAGCTTAGCGGGAGGGACTCTTCGAAATGAGCAGTTCTTC
length: 18; J: TRBJ2-3; size: .; D: .; V: TRBV28; CDR3: CASSLYPSGPASTDTQYF; DNA: TGTGCCAGCAGTTTATACCCTTCTGGGCCCGCCTCCACAGATACGCAGTATTTT
length: 15; J: TRBJ2-1; size: few; D: .; V: TRBV7-3; CDR3: CASSLTWDSHNEQFF; DNA: TGTGCCAGCAGCTTAACGTGGGACTCCCACAATGAGCAGTTCTTC
length: 14; J: TRBJ1-1; size: .; D: .; V: TRBV5-1; CDR3: CASSSQTGHTEAFF; DNA: TGCGCCAGCAGCTCCCAAACAGGGCACACTGAAGCTTTCTTT
length: 17; J: TRBJ2-5; size: .; D: TRBD2; V: TRBV3-1/TRBV3-2; CDR3: CASSPVPGLVYQETQYF; DNA: TGTGCCAGCAGCCCAGTCCCGGGACTAGTGTACCAAGAGACCCAGTACTTC
length: 15; J: TRBJ1-6; size: few; D: .; V: TRBV30; CDR3: CAWSIRTARDSPLHF; DNA: TGTGCCTGGAGTATACGGACGGCGCGGGATTCACCCCTCCACTTT
length: 16; J: TRBJ2-5; size: .; D: TRBD1; V: TRBV19; CDR3: CASSNVVTGVQETQYF; DNA: TGTGCCAGTAGTAATGTTGTGACAGGGGTTCAAGAGACCCAGTACTTC
length: 13; J: TRBJ2-5; size: .; D: .; V: TRBV5-6; CDR3: CASRPTVQETQYF; DNA: TGTGCCAGCAGACCGACAGTACAAGAGACCCAGTACTTC
length: 12; J: TRBJ1-6; size: .; D: .; V: TRBV2; CDR3: CASRTEDRPLHF; DNA: TGTGCCAGCAGGACCGAGGATCGACCCCTCCACTTT
length: 15; J: TRBJ1-3; size: few; D: .; V: TRBV5-5; CDR3: CASSLLRESGNTIYF; DNA: TGTGCCAGCAGCTTACTCAGGGAATCTGGAAACACCATATATTTT
length: 16; J: TRBJ2-5; size: .; D: .; V: TRBV12-5; CDR3: CASGYGAGAVQETQYF; DNA: TGTGCTAGTGGCTATGGGGCGGGGGCCGTCCAAGAGACCCAGTACTTC
length: 16; J: TRBJ1-2; size: .; D: TRBD1; V: TRBV19; CDR3: CASSRRDREANYGYTF; DNA: TGTGCCAGTAGTAGGAGGGACAGGGAAGCTAACTATGGCTACACCTTC
length: 14; J: TRBJ2-3; size: .; D: TRBD2; V: TRBV28; CDR3: CASSWGGEADTQYF; DNA: TGTGCCAGCAGTTGGGGGGGGGAAGCAGATACGCAGTATTTT
length: 13; J: TRBJ1-2; size: .; D: .; V: TRBV3-1/TRBV3-2; CDR3: CASSQSPEYGYTF; DNA: TGTGCCAGCAGCCAATCCCCCGAGTATGGCTACACCTTC
length: 15; J: TRBJ2-5; size: .; D: .; V: TRBV5-5; CDR3: CASSLEGLGLETQYF; DNA: TGTGCCAGCAGCTTGGAGGGACTTGGTTTAGAGACCCAGTACTTC
length: 17; J: TRBJ2-5; size: .; D: .; V: TRBV29-1; CDR3: CSVEDLVGTPIQETQYF; DNA: TGCAGCGTTGAAGATCTGGTAGGGACACCTATCCAAGAGACCCAGTACTTC
length: 15; J: TRBJ2-2; size: .; D: TRBD2; V: TRBV5-8; CDR3: CASSSGTRRTGELFF; DNA: TGTGCCAGCAGCTCCGGGACTAGACGCACCGGGGAGCTGTTTTTT
length: 18; J: TRBJ1-1; size: few; D: TRBD1; V: TRBV18; CDR3: CASSILLLQGAVETEAFF; DNA: TGTGCCAGCTCAATACTCCTTTTACAGGGGGCCGTCGAGACTGAAGCTTTCTTT
length: 16; J: TRBJ2-1; size: .; D: TRBD1; V: TRBV10-3; CDR3: CAISEGDRVSYNEQFF; DNA: TGTGCCATCAGTGAAGGGGACAGGGTGTCCTACAATGAGCAGTTCTTC
length: 14; J: TRBJ2-1; size: few; D: TRBD2; V: TRBV5-1; CDR3: CASLLSGTSDEQFF; DNA: TGCGCCAGCCTCCTTAGCGGGACATCGGATGAGCAGTTCTTC
length: 15; J: TRBJ2-1; size: .; D: TRBD2; V: TRBV3-1/TRBV3-2; CDR3: CASSQLAGGHHEQFF; DNA: TGTGCCAGCAGCCAATTAGCGGGAGGGCACCATGAGCAGTTCTTC
length: 15; J: TRBJ1-1; size: .; D: TRBD1; V: TRBV5-1; CDR3: CASSGGQGAPTEAFF; DNA: TGCGCCAGCAGCGGGGGACAGGGGGCGCCCACTGAAGCTTTCTTT
length: 14; J: TRBJ1-4; size: once; D: .; V: TRBV15; CDR3: CATSTDKGREKLFF; DNA: TGTGCCACCAGCACCGACAAGGGGCGGGAAAAACTGTTTTTT
length: 18; J: TRBJ1-1; size: .; D: TRBD1; V: TRBV27; CDR3: CASSLSDRVSGMNTEAFF; DNA: TGTGCCAGCAGTTTATCTGACAGGGTGAGTGGAATGAACACTGAAGCTTTCTTT
length: 19; J: TRBJ2-1; size: .; D: TRBD2; V: TRBV3-1/TRBV3-2; CDR3: CASSQEISLRGGLYNEQFF; DNA: TGTGCCAGCAGCCAAGAGATATCTCTGCGGGGGGGCCTCTACAATGAGCAGTTCTTC
length: 18; J: TRBJ2-6; size: .; D: .; V: TRBV3-1/TRBV3-2; CDR3: CASSQGGRDWAGANVLTF; DNA: TGTGCCAGCAGCCAAGGGGGCAGGGACTGGGCTGGGGCCAACGTCCTGACTTTC
length: 16; J: TRBJ1-1; size: .; D: .; V: TRBV18; CDR3: CASSPPGRATNTEAFF; DNA: TGTGCCAGCTCACCACCTGGCAGGGCTACGAACACTGAAGCTTTCTTT
length: 15; J: TRBJ2-1; size: once; D: TRBD2; V: TRBV11-1; CDR3: CASSTRAGDGDEQFF; DNA: TGTGCCAGCAGTACCCGGGCGGGAGATGGCGATGAGCAGTTCTTC
length: 12; J: TRBJ1-2; size: .; D: TRBD1; V: TRBV6-6; CDR3: CASSPTGDGYTF; DNA: TGTGCCAGCAGTCCGACAGGGGATGGCTACACCTTC
length: 12; J: TRBJ1-5; size: .; D: .; V: TRBV19; CDR3: CASSMSNQPQHF; DNA: TGTGCCAGTAGTATGTCGAATCAGCCCCAGCATTTT
length: 15; J: TRBJ2-7; size: .; D: .; V: TRBV4-1; CDR3: CASSLRGGGSYEQYF; DNA: TGCGCCAGCAGCCTCAGGGGAGGGGGCTCCTACGAGCAGTACTTC